This TCR beta chain was profiled in a study of blood T cell repertoires in COVID-19 (dated by TCRdb to about 2020). As for the study more broadly: Samples from collaborators originated in the United States, Italy and Spain and spanned both the acute and convalescent phases of COVID-19. Subjects who had been exposed to COVID-19, were actively infected with it, or had recovered from it provided the deeply sampled blood TCRbeta repertoires that made up the dataset. Samples were obtained from the ongoing ImmuneRACE study (first 160 participants) and from over 1,000 subjects provided by 6 global collaborators. HLA class I and class II types, where available, came from metadata supplied by the sample provider rather than from assay-based typing. A de-identified subject ID, COVID-19 status, age in years and sex were almost always included in the sample metadata. The material from the prospective study consisted of cDNA or gDNA derived from T cells, B-cell-depleted T cells, or PBMCs. The repertoires were released in a freely available public database meant as a resource for research on the immune response to SARS-CoV-2.

V is trimmed back by 3 bases and J by 2 bases, and the junction contains 7 bases that no gene match accounts for. The germline V gene yields SQVTM for CDR1 and ANQGSEA for CDR2. The CDR3 holds 14 amino acids from the cysteine to the phenylalanine. CDR3 DNA is the only sequence kept; it has 42 bases, read in frame from the first base. Overall study outcomes, separate from this receptor: Clinical and demographic metadata were provided uncurated, with the amount varying by source and participant.

On this clone: Which antigen it targets is not known. Base-call qualities are not available, and no considerably larger clone is one nucleotide away.

Each collaborating institution followed its own protocols to collect whole blood in K2EDTA tubes. For TCRbeta analysis, collaborator samples were shipped as frozen whole blood, as isolated PBMCs, or as DNA extracted from either sample type. The immunoSEQ Assay, a bias-controlled multiplex PCR, was used to amplify TCRbeta CDR3 regions from genomic DNA. The original pipeline was this. Within the assay, amplification of reference gene primers was used to estimate how many nucleated cells each sample contained. To quantify the absolute abundance of each unique TCRbeta CDR3 rearrangement, sequence reads were collapsed and filtered. Productive Simpson clonality was computed per sample as the square root of Simpson's diversity index over productive rearrangements. TCRdb holds this immuneACCESS table with in-frame rearrangements only. Some clones are missing; in checked studies, unresolved V genes explain under half, and the rest has no known cause. V, J and clone size are those of that table, while D and trimming were read from the DNA. The sample table contains more than 65,000 clones; only one count was recorded for around 90% of them. The ten biggest clones cover more than 4.5% of the sample.

Sequencing was carried out using peripheral blood. This clonotype was obtained from a man aged 55 to 70 with acute or convalescent COVID-19. The rearranged chain carries TRBV29-1 and TRBJ2-7, with 7 middle bases fitting TRBD1. The nucleotide sequence is TGCAGCGTTGAGACAGGGCTGGGAACCTACGAGCAGTACTTC. Its protein reads: CSVETGLGTYEQYF.